One and the same sample provided the 13 T cell receptor beta chains below, sequenced in a study of CD8+ T cells in alopecia areata. cDNA serving as the sequencing template came from extracted, reverse transcribed RNA. Here immunoSEQ multiplex PCR was the method, and the copy in TCRdb shows in-frame clones only, minus some. The data contain 270,000 or so clones, 58% of them singletons. Specified treatment: oral pan-JAK inhibitor, 5-10 mg twice daily. The sample here was CD4+ T cells sorted from blood, taken at week 24, from a patient treated with tofacitinib. These receptors all stem from a human donor with alopecia areata.

The sample holds a few counts of this clone. V usage is TRBV6-8 and J usage is TRBJ2-1; 13 bases are a match to TRBD2. The CDR3 totals 18 residues. The germline V gene encodes CDR1 MNHGY and CDR2 SAAAGT. The V segment lost 2 bases and the J segment 0 bases; nucleotides outside the gene matches: 4. CDR3 sequence reads: CASSYGLAGDSSYNEQFF. The DNA of the CDR3 is TGTGCCAGCAGTTACGGACTAGCGGGGGATAGCTCCTACAATGAGCAGTTCTTC.

The J gene is TRBJ2-3, the V gene TRBV5-1; 7 bases agree with TRBD1. The V gene's germline CDR1 is SGHRS and CDR2 YFSETQ. The CDR3 sequence is 15 residues long. The junction had 10 bases not matched to a gene; V was cut back by 4 bases and J by 5 bases. This CDR3 is CASSGTGVSEDTQYF. The CDR3 DNA follows: TGCGCCAGCAGCGGAACAGGGGTCAGTGAAGATACGCAGTATTTT.

The CDR3 nucleotides read TGTGCCGGGGACAGACAAACCGGCGAGACCCAGTACTTC. This encodes CAGDRQTGETQYF. J is TRBJ2-5 and V is TRBV30; 7 bases fit TRBD1. V lost 8 bases and J lost 5; bases outside the gene matches: 11. Germline V gene data show CDR1 as GTSNPN and CDR2 as SVGIG (reference sequence). The CDR3 covers 13 residues.

The chain is built from TRBV13 and TRBJ2-3; unclear D gene. Trimming shortened V by 2 bases and J by 3 bases, and 9 bases separated the two germline ends. Germline loops: CDR1 PRHDT, CDR2 FYEKMQ (reference sequence). The CDR3 runs 14 residues. The CDR3 region has the DNA TGTGCCAGCAGCTTACCTTTTGCAACAGATACGCAGTATTTT. It specifies CASSLPFATDTQYF.

The gene calls are TRBV30 and TRBJ2-7; 7 bases agree with TRBD1. CDR3 length: 15 residues. Germline V gene lookup returns CDR1 GTSNPN and CDR2 SVGIG (reference sequence). Trimming cost V 3 bases and J 4 bases; bases outside gene matches: 12. The CDR3 here is CAWRDRPSAGYEQYF. CDR3 sequence (DNA): TGTGCCTGGAGGGACAGGCCTAGTGCTGGATACGAGCAGTACTTC.

The CDR3 loop is CAIRETNTEAFF. The CDR3, as DNA: TGTGCCATCCGGGAGACGAACACTGAAGCTTTCTTT. The genes are TRBV7-9 and TRBJ1-1; no clear D gene. Trimming removed 10 bases at V and 1 base at J, with 10 bases between. CDR1 SEHNR and CDR2 FQNEAQ come from the germline V gene (reference sequence). The CDR3 has 12 residues.

This clone has more than one count but fewer than ten. The V and J genes are TRBV2 and TRBJ2-5; a weak D match, TRBD2 (5 bases). Germline values: CDR1 SNHLY, CDR2 FYNNEI. V lost 6 bases and J 5 bases, leaving 7 bases between the germline ends. CDR3 size: 11 residues. Here the CDR3 reads CASSGKETQYF. For the CDR3, the DNA is TGTGCCAGCAGCGGGAAGGAGACCCAGTACTTC.

There are a few counts of this clone. The chain combines TRBV30 with TRBJ2-7; a possible D gene is TRBD2 (6 bases). The germline gives CDR1 GTSNPN, CDR2 SVGIG (reference sequence). CDR3 length equals 15 residues. V dropped 1 base and J dropped 1 base, with 14 bases sitting between them. The chain's CDR3 is CAWSAGGAQSYEQYF. CDR3 DNA sequence: TGTGCCTGGAGTGCGGGCGGGGCACAGTCCTACGAGCAGTACTTC.

The chain links TRBV25-1 to TRBJ2-5, with D perhaps matching TRBD1 (6 bases). V was trimmed by 8 bases and J by 3 bases, leaving 19 bases between them. Germline V CDR1 and CDR2: MGHDK, SYGVNS. The CDR3 loop spans 15 amino acids. CDR3 coding DNA: TGTGCCAGCCCCCCTCTAGGGGCAGGGGAAGAGACCCAGTACTTC. This translates into CASPPLGAGEETQYF.

This clone was recorded only once. J is TRBJ2-7 and V is TRBV5-4; TRBD2 matches at 8 bases. Trimming took 0 bases from V and 7 from J; bases not matched to a gene: 9. The CDR3 length is 15 residues. Germline values: CDR1 SGHNT, CDR2 YYREEE (reference sequence). The CDR3 loop reads CASSLDGGGQAEQYF. CDR3 DNA: TGTGCCAGCAGCTTGGACGGCGGGGGGCAGGCAGAGCAGTACTTC.

This clone was counted a few times. CDR3 sequence reads: CASSQVAASGNQPQHF. In DNA form, the CDR3 reads TGCGCCAGCAGCCAAGTAGCAGCCTCAGGCAATCAGCCCCAGCATTTT. The chain links TRBV4-1 to TRBJ1-5; no clear D. The CDR3 is 16 residues long. Trimming took 1 base from V and 2 from J, leaving 12 bases between them. Germline lookup yields CDR1 MGHRA and CDR2 YSYEKL.

The chain is built from TRBV7-2 and TRBJ1-6; 7 nucleotides align to TRBD1. The CDR3 has 14 amino acids. The germline V gene has CDR1 SGHTA and CDR2 FQGNSA. V lost 4 bases to trimming and J lost 8 bases; unmatched junction nucleotides: 5. CDR3 in DNA: TGTGCCAGCAGCTCCAACAGGGGCGATTCACCCCTCCACTTT. Protein: CASSSNRGDSPLHF. Using reference TRBV7-2 and TRBJ1-6 for the parts outside the CDR3, the full variable domain is GAGVSQSPSNKVTEKGKDVELRCDPISGHTALYWYRQSLGQGLEFLIYFQGNSAPDKSGLPSDRFSAERTGGSVSTLTIQRTQQEDSAVYLCASSSNRGDSPLHFGNGTRLTVT.

CDR3 in amino acids: CASRPTTDTEAFF. The CDR3 nucleotides read TGTGCCAGCAGACCCACAACGGACACTGAAGCTTTCTTT. The chain has TRBV6-5 and TRBJ1-1; no reliable D call. CDR1 and CDR2 from the germline V gene are MNHEY and SVGAGI. This CDR3 contains 13 residues. Trimming took 6 bases from V and 3 from J, leaving 11 bases between them.